The source of this T cell receptor (beta chain) is a study of CD8+CD57+ T cells in acquired aplastic anemia. Genomic DNA, the template, was used for profiling of the TCR beta VDJ and CDR3. TCRdb re-derived calls from the reads in MiXCR, one entry per CDR3 protein. Found here are roughly 80,000 distinct CDR3 sequences, around 70% of them singletons; the top ten hold about four fifths. Patients sequenced had flow cytometry evidence of CD8+CD57+ cell expansion. Blood was sampled before the patients had received any therapy. What was sequenced was sorted CD4+, CD8+, or CD8+CD57+ T cells (not recorded which) from PBMCs. This receptor was taken from a human donor with aplastic anemia.

The CDR3 nucleotides read TGTGCCAGCAGCTTAGGGCCCAGGGAGACCCAGTACTTC. This sequence encodes CASSLGPRETQYF. This chain joins TRBV7-2 and TRBJ2-5; D ambiguous. The CDR3 totals 13 residues. The germline V and J ends were trimmed by 1 base and 5 bases, with 8 bases remaining between them. Germline V gene data show CDR1 as SGHTA and CDR2 as FQGNSA.